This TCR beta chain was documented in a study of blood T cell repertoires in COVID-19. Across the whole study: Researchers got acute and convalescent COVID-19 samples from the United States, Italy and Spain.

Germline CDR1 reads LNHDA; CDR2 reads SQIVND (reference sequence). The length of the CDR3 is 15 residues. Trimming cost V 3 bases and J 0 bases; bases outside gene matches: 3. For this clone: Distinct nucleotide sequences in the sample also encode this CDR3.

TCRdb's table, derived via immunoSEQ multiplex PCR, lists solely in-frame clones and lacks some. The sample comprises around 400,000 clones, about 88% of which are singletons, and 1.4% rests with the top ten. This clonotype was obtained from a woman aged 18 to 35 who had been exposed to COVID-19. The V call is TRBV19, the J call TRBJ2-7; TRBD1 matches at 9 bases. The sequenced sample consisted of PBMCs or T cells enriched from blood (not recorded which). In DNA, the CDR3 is TGTGCCAGTAGTATCGGGACAGGGAGCTCCTACGAGCAGTACTTC. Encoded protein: CASSIGTGSSYEQYF. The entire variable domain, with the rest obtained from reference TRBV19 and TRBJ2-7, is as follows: DGGITQSPKYLFRKEGQNVTLSCEQNLNHDAMYWYRQDPGQGLRLIYYSQIVNDFQKGDIAEGYSVSREKKESFPLTVTSAQKNPTAFYLCASSIGTGSSYEQYFGPGTRLTVT.